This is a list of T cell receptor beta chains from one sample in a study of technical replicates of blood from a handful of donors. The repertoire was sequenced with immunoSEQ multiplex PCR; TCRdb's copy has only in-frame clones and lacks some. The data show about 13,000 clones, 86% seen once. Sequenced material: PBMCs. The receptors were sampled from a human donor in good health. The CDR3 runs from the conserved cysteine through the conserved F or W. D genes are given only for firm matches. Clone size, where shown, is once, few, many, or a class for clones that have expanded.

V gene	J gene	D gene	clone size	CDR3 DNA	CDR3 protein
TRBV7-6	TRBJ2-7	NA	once	TGTGCCAGCAGCTACAGCGCAGGAGGGTCCTACGAGCAGTACTTC	CASSYSAGGSYEQYF
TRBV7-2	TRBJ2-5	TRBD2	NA	TGTGCCAGCAGCTTAGATTTGGGACTAGCGGGAGCTGAGACCCAGTACTTC	CASSLDLGLAGAETQYF
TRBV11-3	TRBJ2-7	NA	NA	TGTGCCAGCAGCTTCTTGGGGGGCTACGAGCAGTACTTC	CASSFLGGYEQYF
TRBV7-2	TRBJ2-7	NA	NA	TGTGCCAGCAGCCACCCGATGACTAGTGAGCAGTACTTC	CASSHPMTSEQYF
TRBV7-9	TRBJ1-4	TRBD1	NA	TGTGCCAGCAGCGCGGGACAGGTGCCCTTGGGTGAAAAACTGTTTTTT	CASSAGQVPLGEKLFF
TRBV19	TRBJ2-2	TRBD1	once	TGTGCCAGTAGTTATCGGACAGGGCTCACCGGGGAGCTGTTTTTT	CASSYRTGLTGELFF
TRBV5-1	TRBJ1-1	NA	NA	TGCGCCAGCAGCTTGCGATCCAGTTTGAACACTGAAGCTTTCTTT	CASSLRSSLNTEAFF
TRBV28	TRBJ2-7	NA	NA	TGTGCCAGCAGTTTATCCCCAGGTTCAGGGGATTACGAGCAGTACTTC	CASSLSPGSGDYEQYF
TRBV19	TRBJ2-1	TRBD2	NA	TGTGCCAGTAGCCGAAGGGGGCAGGGACTAGCGAGGGGTGAGCAGTTCTTC	CASSRRGQGLARGEQFF
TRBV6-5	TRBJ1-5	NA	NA	TGTGCCAGCAGTTACTATCACAACCGTCAGCCCCAGCATTTT	CASSYYHNRQPQHF
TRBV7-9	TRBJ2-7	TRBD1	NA	TGTGCCAGCAGCCGCCAACAGGGGTCCTACGAGCAGTACTTC	CASSRQQGSYEQYF
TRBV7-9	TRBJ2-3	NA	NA	TGTGCCAGCAGCTCTAGTTTCGGGACACCAAGCACAGATACGCAGTATTTT	CASSSSFGTPSTDTQYF
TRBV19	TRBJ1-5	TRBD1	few	TGTGCCAGCGGGCACAGGGGTGATCAGCCCCAGCATTTT	CASGHRGDQPQHF
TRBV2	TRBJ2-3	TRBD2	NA	TGTGCCAGCAGCCCACTAGCGGGAGGGGCAGATACGCAGTATTTT	CASSPLAGGADTQYF
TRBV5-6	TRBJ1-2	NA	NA	TGTGCCAGCAGCATGACGGCGGGCTATGGCTACACCTTC	CASSMTAGYGYTF
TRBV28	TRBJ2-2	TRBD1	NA	TGTGCCAGCAGGGGACAGGGGGAGAACACCGGGGAGCTGTTTTTT	CASRGQGENTGELFF
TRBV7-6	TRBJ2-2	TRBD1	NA	TGTGCCAGCAGCTCCCGACAGGGGAAATTGAGTACCGGGGAGCTGTTTTTT	CASSSRQGKLSTGELFF
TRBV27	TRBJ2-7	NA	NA	TGTGCCAGCAGCGAAGGGGGAATTGGACGCGAGCAGTACTTC	CASSEGGIGREQYF
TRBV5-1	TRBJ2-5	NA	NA	TGCGCCAGCAGCTTGGCGGCGGGCACAATAGTACAAGAGACCCAGTACTTC	CASSLAAGTIVQETQYF
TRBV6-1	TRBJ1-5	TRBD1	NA	TGTGCCAGCATTGAACCCCCCAGGGGGGATAGCAATCAGCCCCAGCATTTT	CASIEPPRGDSNQPQHF
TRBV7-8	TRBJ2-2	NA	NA	TGTGCCAGCAGCTTGGCGGCCGGGGAGCTGTTTTTT	CASSLAAGELFF
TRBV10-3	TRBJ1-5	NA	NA	TGTGCCATCAGTGACACCGACGGGAATCAGCCCCAGCATTTT	CAISDTDGNQPQHF
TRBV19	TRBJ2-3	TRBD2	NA	TGTGCCAGTAAAGGGGAGAGACTAGCGGGAGTTATCACAGATACGCAGTATTTT	CASKGERLAGVITDTQYF
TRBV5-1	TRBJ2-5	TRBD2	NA	TGCGCCAGCAGCTTCTCTAGCGGGTACCAAGAGACCCAGTACTTC	CASSFSSGYQETQYF
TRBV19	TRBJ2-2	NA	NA	TGTGCCAGTAGTTCTCAGGGAGGGGAGCTGTTTTTT	CASSSQGGELFF
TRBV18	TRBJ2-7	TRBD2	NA	TGTGCCAGCTCACCAGGTTTACTAGCGGATTCCTACGAGCAGTACTTC	CASSPGLLADSYEQYF
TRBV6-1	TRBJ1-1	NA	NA	TGTGCCAGCAGAGACACCTACAGGGTCCGGGCTTTCTTT	CASRDTYRVRAFF
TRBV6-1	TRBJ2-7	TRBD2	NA	TGTGCCAGCAGGGAAACCGAAGGGGCTAGCGGGAGGGCGTTCCCGACCTACGAGCAGTACTTC	CASRETEGASGRAFPTYEQYF
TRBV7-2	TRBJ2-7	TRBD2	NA	TGTGCCAGCAGCGGCCCCGGCGGGAGAAAGTACTTC	CASSGPGGRKYF
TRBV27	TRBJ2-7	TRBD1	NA	TGTGCCAGCAGTTTAGGGACAGGAGGCCCCTACGAGCAGTACTTC	CASSLGTGGPYEQYF
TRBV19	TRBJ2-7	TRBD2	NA	TGTGCCAGTTCCCACCTGGCTAGCGGGAGCCACGAGCAGTACTTC	CASSHLASGSHEQYF
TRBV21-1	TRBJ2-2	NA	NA	TGTGCCAGCAGCAAAGTCCCATCGGAGGACCCCGGGGAGCTGTTTTTT	CASSKVPSEDPGELFF
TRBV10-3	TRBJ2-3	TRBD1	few	TGTGCCGCCCGACAGGGGGCTTTCGCCTATACGCAGTATTTT	CAARQGAFAYTQYF
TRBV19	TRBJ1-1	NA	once	TGTGCCAGTAGATGGGGGGGAGAGAACACTGAAGCTTTCTTT	CASRWGGENTEAFF